This TCR beta chain was retrieved from a study of blood T cell repertoires in COVID-19. Background on the study: Samples taken during acute and convalescent COVID-19 were collected in the United States, Italy and Spain. T cells, B-cell-depleted T cells, or PBMCs supplied cDNA or gDNA.

V gave up 5 bases and J gave up 2 bases; unmatched junction bases: 8. The CDR3 sequence is 15 residues long. Germline CDR1 reads MDHEN; CDR2 reads SYDVKM. Original data processing: Amplification with reference gene primers provided the estimates of nucleated cell counts. Assay: immunoSEQ multiplex PCR; the TCRdb copy retains only in-frame clones and omits some. The DNA gave D and trimming, while V, J and clone size come from that table. Altogether fewer than 15,000 clones are present, almost 90% being singletons, with the ten largest covering 20%. The genes are TRBV28 and TRBJ1-1, with 7 bases fitting TRBD1. The sequenced sample consisted of peripheral blood. The TCR was taken from a human donor with active COVID-19. The donor label of this sample is uncertain. The DNA for the CDR3 is TGTGCCAGCAGTATTCCATACAGGGGAAACACTGAAGCTTTCTTT. Residues: CASSIPYRGNTEAFF.